This is a list of T cell receptor beta chains from one sample in a study of T cell responses to AZD1222 COVID-19 vaccine. Generated by immunoSEQ multiplex PCR, the TCRdb table keeps only in-frame clones and is missing some. This table has 150,000 to 200,000 clones, more than 85% appearing once. The sequenced sample was peripheral blood, obtained on day 0 of AZD1222 vaccination. The receptors were gathered from an adult in good health. Each CDR3 is given with its conserved first and last residue. A D gene is named only where the DNA matches it firmly. Clone size is shown for a subset of rows, as once, few, many or a class of expanded clone.

j_call,clone_size,d_call,v_call,cdr3_aa,cdr3_nt
TRBJ2-7,once,-,TRBV9,CASSVAGGSSYEQYF,TGTGCCAGCAGCGTAGCGGGGGGCTCATCCTACGAGCAGTACTTC
TRBJ1-3,-,-,TRBV3-1/TRBV3-2,CASSQVTISGNTIYF,TGTGCCAGCAGCCAGGTGACAATCTCTGGAAACACCATATATTTT
TRBJ2-7,-,TRBD2,TRBV7-9,CASSLASGGVSYEQYF,TGTGCCAGCAGCTTGGCAAGCGGGGGGGTCTCCTACGAGCAGTACTTC
TRBJ1-5,-,TRBD1,TRBV11-3,CASSPATDRANQPQHF,TGTGCCAGCAGCCCCGCTACCGACAGGGCCAATCAGCCCCAGCATTTT
TRBJ1-1,-,TRBD1,TRBV28,CASTGQGTEAFF,TGTGCCAGCACGGGACAGGGTACTGAAGCTTTCTTT
TRBJ1-5,-,-,TRBV28,CASLPMGDSNQPQHF,TGTGCCAGCCTCCCTATGGGGGATAGCAATCAGCCCCAGCATTTT
TRBJ2-7,once,TRBD1,TRBV27,CASSLYPGQGAYEQYF,TGTGCCAGCAGCTTGTACCCGGGACAGGGGGCTTACGAGCAGTACTTC
TRBJ1-1,-,TRBD1,TRBV30,CAWSGIRQGKAFF,TGTGCCTGGAGTGGCATCCGACAGGGTAAAGCTTTCTTT
TRBJ1-1,-,-,TRBV18,CASSPSENTEAFF,TGTGCCAGCTCACCTTCAGAGAACACTGAAGCTTTCTTT
TRBJ1-1,-,-,TRBV27,CASRPDSYTEAFF,TGTGCCAGCAGACCGGACAGCTACACTGAAGCTTTCTTT
TRBJ2-6,once,TRBD1,TRBV2,CASSRGDRGSFSGANVLTF,TGTGCCAGCAGCCGTGGAGACAGGGGATCTTTCTCTGGGGCCAACGTCCTGACTTTC
TRBJ1-2,-,-,TRBV10-3,CAISREGEGYTF,TGTGCCATCAGTCGGGAAGGAGAAGGCTACACCTTC
TRBJ1-2,once,TRBD1,TRBV6-5,CASSQGDRAYGYTF,TGTGCCAGCAGTCAGGGGGACAGGGCGTATGGCTACACCTTC
TRBJ2-7,-,TRBD1,TRBV3-1/TRBV3-2,CASSQSGTGGFWSPLYEQYF,TGTGCCAGCAGCCAAAGCGGGACAGGGGGCTTTTGGTCGCCCCTCTACGAGCAGTACTTC
TRBJ2-3,-,-,TRBV28,CASPPGWFVDTQYF,TGTGCCAGCCCCCCGGGATGGTTTGTAGATACGCAGTATTTT
TRBJ1-5,-,-,TRBV19,CASLGVSNSNQPQHF,TGTGCCAGCCTGGGAGTGAGTAATAGCAATCAGCCCCAGCATTTT
TRBJ1-3,-,-,TRBV6-4,CASTWTLQSPSSGNTIYF,TGTGCCAGCACCTGGACACTTCAGTCCCCAAGCTCTGGAAACACCATATATTTT
TRBJ1-5,-,TRBD1,TRBV19,CASNRQGAVWGQPQHF,TGTGCCAGTAACCGACAGGGGGCGGTTTGGGGCCAGCCCCAGCATTTT